These 14 T cell receptor beta chains share one sample of origin, sequenced in a study of CD8 T cells in Susac syndrome. The authors reverse transcribed roughly 0.5 to 1 ug RNA with random hexamers. TCRdb re-derived calls from the immunoSEQ multiplex PCR reads in MiXCR, one entry per CDR3 protein. The sample holds roughly 130,000 distinct CDR3 sequences, over 90% seen once. The sequencing sample was made of CD4+ T cells from PBMCs. These receptors all come from a human donor with Susac syndrome.

The chain has TRBV20-1 and TRBJ1-2; TRBD1 aligns across 7 bases. The V and J ends lost 6 bases and 3 bases, in that order; junction bases with no gene match: 7. The CDR3 extends over 13 amino acids. Per the germline V gene, CDR1 is DFQATT and CDR2 is SNEGSKA (reference sequence). The CDR3 nucleotides read TGCAGTGCCCCCCTAACAGGGGACTATGGCTACACCTTC. This codes for CSAPLTGDYGYTF.

This chain uses TRBV6-5 with TRBJ2-1, with D perhaps TRBD2 (6 bases). The germline CDR1 and CDR2 sequences are MNHEY and SVGAGI. The CDR3 is made up of 17 amino acids. V lost 0 bases and J 0 bases, leaving 12 bases between the germline ends. This CDR3 is CASSYSNPGSSYNEQFF. In DNA, the CDR3 is TGTGCCAGCAGTTACTCGAACCCCGGGAGCTCCTACAATGAGCAGTTCTTC.

V usage is TRBV5-1 and J usage is TRBJ2-5, with D perhaps matching TRBD1 or TRBD2 (5 bases each). Germline V gives CDR1 SGHRS, CDR2 YFSETQ. This CDR3 is 15 amino acids long. Trimming took 4 bases from V and 2 from J, leaving 15 bases between them. The chain's CDR3 is CASSTTGTVQETQYF. In DNA, the CDR3 is TGCGCCAGCAGCACAACCGGGACGGTACAAGAGACCCAGTACTTC.

The chain employs TRBV28 and TRBJ1-2; 7 positions match TRBD1. Germline CDR1 and CDR2: MDHEN and SYDVKM. The CDR3 totals 14 residues. V dropped 4 bases and J dropped 8; count of bases not matched to a gene: 10. The CDR3, as DNA: TGTGCCAGCAGTTCAATCGGGACAGCGCACGGCTACACCTTC. Amino acids: CASSSIGTAHGYTF.

The chain recombines TRBV15 with TRBJ2-7; 11 bases map to TRBD2. Trimming cost V 6 bases and J 6 bases; bases outside gene matches: 4. Germline V lookup: CDR1 LNHNV, CDR2 YYDKDF (reference sequence). The CDR3 contains 13 residues. The chain's CDR3 is CATSSGRASEQYF. CDR3 bases: TGTGCCACCAGTAGCGGGAGGGCCTCCGAGCAGTACTTC.

V and J are TRBV29-1 and TRBJ1-1; the D gene is possibly TRBD1 (5 bases). From germline, CDR1 is SQVTM and CDR2 ANQGSEA. This CDR3 contains 12 residues. The V and J ends lost 2 bases and 5 bases respectively, with 9 bases between them. CDR3 nucleotide sequence: TGCAGCGTTGAAAAACAGGTGACTGAAGCTTTCTTT. This encodes CSVEKQVTEAFF.

This rearrangement joins TRBV7-2 to TRBJ2-1; D not resolved. CDR3 size: 12 residues. Germline V gene data show CDR1 as SGHTA and CDR2 as FQGNSA. V lost 8 bases to trimming and J lost 5 bases, with 10 bases between them. CDR3 protein: CASRNRDNEQFF. The CDR3 DNA sequence: TGTGCCAGCCGGAATCGGGACAATGAGCAGTTCTTC.

The rearrangement links TRBV5-1 to TRBJ2-7; D is unresolved. The CDR3 covers 17 residues. The germline CDR1 and CDR2 sequences are SGHRS and YFSETQ. The V end lost 4 bases, the J end lost 2 bases, and 22 bases lay between the germline ends. In DNA, the CDR3 is TGCGCCAGCAGCCTTGGAACGAAGGGCTTCCCAACCTACGAGCAGTACTTC. It is translated as CASSLGTKGFPTYEQYF.

In this sample, this clonotype turned up a few times. The CDR3 nucleotides read TGCAGTGCTAGTGACTTAACTGGGGATTACGAGCAGTACTTC. This encodes CSASDLTGDYEQYF. The J gene is TRBJ2-7, the V gene TRBV20-1; D is undetermined. CDR1 DFQATT and CDR2 SNEGSKA come from the germline V gene (reference sequence). The CDR3 covers 14 residues. Trimming took off 3 bases at V and 4 bases at J, with 16 bases between the two ends.

The chain couples TRBV24-1 to TRBJ2-1, with D uncertain. The length of the CDR3 is 14 residues. Trimming removed 4 bases at V and 4 bases at J, with 10 bases between. CDR1 and CDR2 from the germline V gene are KGHDR and SFDVKD. CDR3 residues: CATSDAGQYNEQFF. In nucleotides, the CDR3 is TGTGCCACCAGTGACGCCGGGCAGTACAATGAGCAGTTCTTC.

The V call is TRBV30, the J call TRBJ1-1; possibly TRBD1 for D (5 bases). CDR1 and CDR2 (germline): GTSNPN, SVGIG (reference sequence). CDR3 length: 14 residues. The ends were cut back, 3 bases at V and 0 bases at J, with 11 bases in the middle. CDR3 loop: CAWRKGTLNTEAFF. CDR3 DNA sequence: TGTGCCTGGAGGAAGGGGACGCTGAACACTGAAGCTTTCTTT.

CDR3 in amino acids: CASSPGGHSYEKLFF. CDR3 bases: TGTGCCAGCAGCCCTGGGGGACACTCGTATGAAAAACTGTTTTTT. The rearrangement uses TRBV7-8 and TRBJ1-4, with D perhaps matching TRBD1 (6 bases). There are 15 residues in the CDR3. Per the germline V gene, CDR1 is SGHVS and CDR2 is FQNEAQ. V dropped 5 bases and J dropped 6 bases, with 16 bases sitting between them.

V and J are TRBV30 and TRBJ2-3, with TRBD2 identical over 7 bases. V dropped 3 bases and J dropped 6; count of bases not matched to a gene: 6. This CDR3 has 13 amino acids. Germline CDR1 and CDR2: GTSNPN and SVGIG (reference sequence). For the CDR3, the DNA is TGTGCCTGGAGGGCGGGAGTTTGGGATACGCAGTATTTT. Translated, it gives CAWRAGVWDTQYF.

The chain combines TRBV20-1 with TRBJ2-5, with 9 bases identical to TRBD1. Trimming took 5 bases from V and 5 from J; bases not matched to a gene: 9. This CDR3 has 14 residues. Germline CDR1 is DFQATT and CDR2 is SNEGSKA (reference sequence). CDR3 bases: TGCAGTGCTTACAGGACAGGGGTAGGGGAGACCCAGTACTTC. Translation: CSAYRTGVGETQYF.